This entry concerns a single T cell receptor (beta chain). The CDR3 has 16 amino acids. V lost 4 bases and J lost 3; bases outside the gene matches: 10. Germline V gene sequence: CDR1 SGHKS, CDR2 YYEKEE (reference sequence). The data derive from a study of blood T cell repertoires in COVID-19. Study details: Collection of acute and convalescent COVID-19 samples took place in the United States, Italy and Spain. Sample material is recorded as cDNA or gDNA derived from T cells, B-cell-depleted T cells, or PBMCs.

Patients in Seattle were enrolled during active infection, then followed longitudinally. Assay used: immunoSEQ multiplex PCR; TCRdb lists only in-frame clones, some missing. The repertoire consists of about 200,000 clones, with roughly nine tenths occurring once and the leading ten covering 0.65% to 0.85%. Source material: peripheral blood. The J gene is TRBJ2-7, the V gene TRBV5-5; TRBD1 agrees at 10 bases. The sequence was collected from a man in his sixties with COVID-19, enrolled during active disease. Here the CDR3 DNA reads TGTGCCAGCAGCATAGGGACAGGGGACCCCCTCTACGAGCAGTACTTC. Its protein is CASSIGTGDPLYEQYF. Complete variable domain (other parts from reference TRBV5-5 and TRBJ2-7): DAGVTQSPTHLIKTRGQQVTLRCSPISGHKSVSWYQQVLGQGPQFIFQYYEKEERGRGNFPDRFSARQFPNYSSELNVNALLLGDSALYLCASSIGTGDPLYEQYFGPGTRLTVT.